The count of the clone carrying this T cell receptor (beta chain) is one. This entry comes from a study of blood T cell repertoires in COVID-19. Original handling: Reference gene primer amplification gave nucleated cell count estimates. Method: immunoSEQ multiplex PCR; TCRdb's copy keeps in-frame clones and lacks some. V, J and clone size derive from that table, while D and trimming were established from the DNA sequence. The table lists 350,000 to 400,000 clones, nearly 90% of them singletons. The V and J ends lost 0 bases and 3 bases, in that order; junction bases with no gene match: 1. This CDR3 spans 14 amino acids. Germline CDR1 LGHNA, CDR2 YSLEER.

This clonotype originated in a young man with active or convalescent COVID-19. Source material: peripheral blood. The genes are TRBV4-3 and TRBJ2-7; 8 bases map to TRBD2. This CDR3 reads CASSQDTSGYEQYF. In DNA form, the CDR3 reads TGCGCCAGCAGCCAAGATACTAGCGGCTACGAGCAGTACTTC.